The next 30 T cell receptor beta chains were all read from a single sample in a study of T-cell reconstitution after alpha-beta-depleted transplantation in children. Unique molecular identifiers were incorporated into the prepared TCRbeta library. Each CDR3 protein is one row after TCRdb ran MiXCR on the PCR reads. The table shows about 460,000 distinct CDR3 sequences, with roughly 10% occurring only once. The sequences come from PBMCs, mostly from graft donor cells, collected 180 days after TCRalphabeta/CD19-depleted stem cell transplant. Receptors originate from a female patient between 2 and 15 years old who had a stem cell transplant for aplastic anemia, so the T cells may come from the graft donor.

V and J are TRBV7-2 and TRBJ1-2, with a possible D match to TRBD1 (6 bases). This CDR3 has 15 residues. The ends were cut back, 0 bases at V and 4 bases at J, with 12 bases in the middle. Per germline, CDR1 SGHTA and CDR2 FQGNSA. In DNA form, the CDR3 reads TGTGCCAGCAGCTTAGCCCAGGGACACCTCTATGGCTACACCTTC. Translating it yields CASSLAQGHLYGYTF.

This clonotype was detected a few times. This chain uses TRBV18 with TRBJ2-3; the D gene is possibly TRBD2 (5 bases). Germline V gene data show CDR1 as KGHSH and CDR2 as LQKENI. CDR3 length equals 14 residues. Trimming removed 2 bases from V and 2 bases from J, with 8 bases in between. The DNA for the CDR3 is TGTGCCAGCTCACCATCGGGGTTCACAGATACGCAGTATTTT. This codes for CASSPSGFTDTQYF. Full variable domain (outside the CDR3, taken from reference TRBV18 and TRBJ2-3): NAGVMQNPRHLVRRRGQEARLRCSPMKGHSHVYWYRQLPEEGLKFMVYLQKENIIDESGMPKERFSAEFPKEGPSILRIQQVVRGDSAAYFCASSPSGFTDTQYFGPGTRLTVL.

The chain combines TRBV11-2 with TRBJ2-7; tentative D call: TRBD2 (6 bases). The CDR3 has 17 amino acids. Trimming removed 5 bases from V and 0 bases from J, with 20 bases in between. Germline values: CDR1 SGHAT, CDR2 FQNNGV. The CDR3, as DNA: TGTGCCAGCAGCACCATTAGCGGCGCGACCAGCTCCTACGAGCAGTACGTC. It yields the protein CASSTISGATSSYEQYV.

This clonotype occurred a few times. V and J are TRBV18 and TRBJ2-3; D possibly matches TRBD1 or TRBD2 (5 bases each). The germline gives CDR1 KGHSH, CDR2 LQKENI. Trimming pared 3 bases from V and 3 bases from J, leaving 13 bases between. The CDR3 sequence is 15 residues long. DNA of the CDR3: TGTGCCAGCTCACCTCGGGACGGATTAACAGATACGCAGTATTTT. Translated, it gives CASSPRDGLTDTQYF.

This clonotype was seen ten or more times. The chain carries TRBV12-3 or TRBV12-4 and TRBJ2-5; TRBD2 aligns across 14 bases. The CDR3 has 17 amino acids. V dropped 6 bases and J dropped 0; count of bases not matched to a gene: 6. The CDR3 nucleotides read TGTGCCAGCAGAGGACTAGCGGGAGGCCCGTACCAAGAGACCCAGTACTTC. Translated, it gives CASRGLAGGPYQETQYF.

The rearrangement links TRBV12-3 or TRBV12-4 to TRBJ1-2; 9 positions agree with TRBD1. The ends lost 3 bases at V and 5 bases at J; junction bases unmatched: 4. The CDR3 covers 14 residues. The CDR3 sequence is CASSLDRGAYGYTF. The CDR3 region has the DNA TGTGCCAGCAGTTTGGACAGGGGTGCATATGGCTACACCTTC.

CDR3: CASSDRDRPYTDTQYF. The DNA of the CDR3 is TGTGCCAGCAGTGACCGGGACAGGCCGTACACAGATACGCAGTATTTT. The chain carries TRBV25-1 and TRBJ2-3; 8 nucleotides align to TRBD1. V lost 3 bases and J lost 2; bases outside the gene matches: 7. Germline CDR1 reads MGHDK; CDR2 reads SYGVNS. The CDR3 consists of 16 residues. The entire variable domain, with the rest obtained from reference TRBV25-1 and TRBJ2-3, is as follows: EADIYQTPRYLVIGTGKKITLECSQTMGHDKMYWYQQDPGMELHLIHYSYGVNSTEKGDLSSESTVSRIRTEHFPLTLESARPSHTSQYLCASSDRDRPYTDTQYFGPGTRLTVL.

The CDR3 nucleotides are TGCAGCCCGAAAAGTGGCTACACCTTC. Protein product: CSPKSGYTF. This sequence joins TRBV20-1 and TRBJ1-2; no clear D gene. The CDR3 is made up of 9 amino acids. CDR1 is DFQATT and CDR2 is SNEGSKA in the germline V gene (reference sequence).

Details on this clonotype: At one end, the junction sequence differs from germline, possibly due to a read error. This chain connects TRBV5-1 to TRBJ1-1; D is undetermined. The CDR3 has 15 residues. Germline CDR1 is SGHRS and CDR2 is YFSETQ. CDR3 in DNA: TGCGCCAGCAACTTGGTTTCAGGCTCGAACACTGAAGCTTTCTTT. Translated, it gives CASNLVSGSNTEAFF.

Many counts were recorded for this clonotype. This rearrangement joins TRBV12-3 or TRBV12-4 to TRBJ1-1, with a possible D match to TRBD1 (5 bases). The V end lost 6 bases, the J end lost 7 bases, and 9 bases lay between the germline ends. CDR3 size: 11 residues. The CDR3 DNA reads TGTGCCAGCAGACCGGGACGTGAAGCTTTCTTT. This translates into CASRPGREAFF.

The chain joins TRBV7-2 to TRBJ1-6; no clear D. This CDR3 has 15 amino acids. CDR1 and CDR2 from the germline V gene are SGHTA and FQGNSA. V was pared by 6 bases and J by 0 bases, with 9 bases between. The CDR3 DNA sequence: TGTGCCAGCAGGCATGAGATCTCCTATAATTCACCCCTCCACTTT. It translates to CASRHEISYNSPLHF. The variable domain in full, with the rest retrieved from reference TRBV7-2 and TRBJ1-6, is GAGVSQSPSNKVTEKGKDVELRCDPISGHTALYWYRQSLGQGLEFLIYFQGNSAPDKSGLPSDRFSAERTGGSVSTLTIQRTQQEDSAVYLCASRHEISYNSPLHFGNGTRLTVT.

The sample holds many counts of this clonotype. This chain links TRBV7-9 with TRBJ2-1; D possibly corresponds to TRBD1 (6 bases). Germline V gene lookup returns CDR1 SEHNR and CDR2 FQNEAQ (reference sequence). V lost 5 bases, J lost 7 bases, and 15 bases lay in between. CDR3 length: 14 amino acids. CDR3 residues: CASSSISGENEQFF. The CDR3 nucleotides read TGTGCCAGCAGCAGCATCTCAGGGGAGAATGAGCAGTTCTTC.

This clonotype was observed a few times. CDR3 nucleotides: TGTGCCAGCAGTTCTCTAGCGGGAGGATTGGAGACCCAGTACTTC. Its protein product is CASSSLAGGLETQYF. The V gene is TRBV27, the J gene TRBJ2-5; 11 positions match TRBD2. Trimming cost V 4 bases and J 5 bases; bases outside gene matches: 6. Germline V lookup: CDR1 MNHEY, CDR2 SMNVEV (reference sequence). The CDR3 consists of 15 residues.

On this clonotype: This is likely a read error, given that the CDR3 carries no conserved phenylalanine or tryptophan at its end. The limits of the CDR3 on the DNA are not certain, so only TCRdb's listed CDR3 is given. V usage is TRBV2 and J usage is TRBJ2-1; TRBD2 reflects the table's D call only, with no check against the DNA. The CDR3 totals 15 residues, both ends included. Per germline, CDR1 SNHLY and CDR2 FYNNEI. CDR3 residues: CASSEEASGSLGGCL.

Only a few counts were recorded for this clonotype. The chain joins TRBV15 to TRBJ1-2, with D perhaps TRBD1 (5 bases). CDR1 is LNHNV and CDR2 is YYDKDF in the germline V gene (reference sequence). The CDR3 covers 12 residues. The V and J ends lost 6 bases and 3 bases respectively, with 8 bases between them. As DNA, the CDR3 is TGTGCCACCAGTAGACAGTACTATGGCTACACCTTC. It encodes CATSRQYYGYTF.

V and J are TRBV18 and TRBJ1-4, with TRBD1 as a possible D gene (6 bases). Trimming left V 2 bases short and J 4 bases short, with 11 bases between. There are 15 residues in the CDR3. Germline loops: CDR1 KGHSH, CDR2 LQKENI. CDR3 region: CASSPVEGVNEKLFF. CDR3 nucleotide sequence: TGTGCCAGCTCACCAGTGGAGGGGGTTAATGAAAAACTGTTTTTT.

This clonotype was found many times. The chain has TRBV4-3 and TRBJ1-3; the D gene is possibly TRBD1 (5 bases). The CDR3 is 15 amino acids. Per the germline V gene, CDR1 is LGHNA and CDR2 is YSLEER. V lost 3 bases, J lost 8 bases, and 17 bases lay in between. The CDR3 here is CASSQKPGPGDTIYF. The CDR3 DNA reads TGCGCCAGCAGCCAGAAACCGGGGCCTGGGGACACCATATATTTT.

This sequence joins TRBV29-1 and TRBJ2-5, with a possible D match to TRBD1 (6 bases). The germline gives CDR1 SQVTM, CDR2 ANQGSEA. The CDR3 is 13 residues long. V was clipped by 4 bases and J by 3 bases, with 12 bases between them. CDR3 region: CSVVEQGKETQYF. In DNA, the CDR3 is TGCAGCGTTGTAGAGCAGGGGAAAGAGACCCAGTACTTC.

V is TRBV29-1 and J is TRBJ2-1; D may be TRBD2 (6 bases). The germline CDR1 and CDR2 sequences are SQVTM and ANQGSEA. Deletions cut 3 bases from V and 1 base from J, with 10 bases between. The CDR3 spans 14 residues. CDR3 sequence reads: CSVEEGTSYNEQFF. The CDR3 DNA is TGCAGCGTTGAGGAGGGAACATCCTACAATGAGCAGTTCTTC.

The rearrangement links TRBV20-1 to TRBJ2-3; no definite D call. Germline CDR1 reads DFQATT; CDR2 reads SNEGSKA (reference sequence). The CDR3 spans 14 residues. V lost 0 bases and J 2 bases, leaving 9 bases between the germline ends. Here the CDR3 DNA reads TGCAGTGCTAGAGATCGGTGGCTCACAGATACGCAGTATTTT. Its protein product is CSARDRWLTDTQYF.

V gene TRBV7-9 combines with J gene TRBJ2-5, with 7 nucleotides matching TRBD2. This CDR3 comprises 15 residues. The germline V gene encodes CDR1 SEHNR and CDR2 FQNEAQ (reference sequence). J gave up 4 bases and V 0 bases, and 5 bases lay outside the gene matches. The CDR3 is CASSLAAGAGETQYF. DNA for the CDR3: TGTGCCAGCAGCTTAGCGGCGGGAGCAGGAGAGACCCAGTACTTC.

This clonotype appeared a few times. The rearrangement uses TRBV12-3 or TRBV12-4 and TRBJ1-3; no firm D call. The germline V and J ends were trimmed by 6 bases and 3 bases, with 18 bases remaining between them. This CDR3 contains 16 residues. This CDR3 is CASRPAVWASGNTIYF. The DNA for the CDR3 is TGTGCCAGCAGGCCCGCCGTTTGGGCTAGTGGAAACACCATATATTTT.

In this sample, this clonotype turned up a few times. The chain combines TRBV7-9 with TRBJ2-2; 12 nucleotides match TRBD2. From germline, CDR1 is SEHNR and CDR2 FQNEAQ (reference sequence). Trimming took 7 bases from V and 8 from J; bases not matched to a gene: 11. This CDR3 contains 16 residues. The CDR3 nucleotides are TGTGCCAGCACTCCGAAACTAGCGGGAGGATCAGGGGAGCTGTTTTTT. This encodes CASTPKLAGGSGELFF.

The chain links TRBV20-1 to TRBJ2-7, with D possibly being TRBD1 (5 bases). Between the trimmed V and J ends, which lost 6 bases and 3 bases, there was a span of 12 bases. The V gene's germline CDR1 is DFQATT and CDR2 SNEGSKA (reference sequence). The CDR3 spans 12 residues. Here the CDR3 reads CSAPGHYYEQYF. CDR3 bases: TGCAGTGCCCCAGGACACTACTACGAGCAGTACTTC.

Only one count was recorded for this clonotype. The chain has TRBV20-1 and TRBJ2-2; 8 positions match TRBD2. The CDR3 length is 16 residues. CDR1 and CDR2 (germline): DFQATT, SNEGSKA (reference sequence). V lost 0 bases to trimming and J lost 3 bases; unmatched junction nucleotides: 6. CDR3 DNA sequence: TGCAGTGCTAGAGAGGAGCTAGCGGGCTACACCGGGGAGCTGTTTTTT. It codes for CSAREELAGYTGELFF.

In its sample, this clonotype was seen many times. This chain joins TRBV5-1 and TRBJ1-1; D not certain. The length of the CDR3 is 14 residues. Per germline, CDR1 SGHRS and CDR2 YFSETQ. Trimming cost V 0 bases and J 0 bases, with 6 bases left between them. For the CDR3, the DNA is TGCGCCAGCAGCTTGGCGTATATGAACACTGAAGCTTTCTTT. Protein product: CASSLAYMNTEAFF.

J is TRBJ2-1 and V is TRBV7-2; tentatively, D is TRBD1 or TRBD2 (6 bases each). Per germline, CDR1 SGHTA and CDR2 FQGNSA. There are 16 residues in the CDR3. The V end was cut by 5 bases, the J end by 3 bases, with 17 bases between. In DNA form, the CDR3 reads TGTGCCAGCAGCCCCGATAAGGGGGGACGCTACAATGAGCAGTTCTTC. This sequence encodes CASSPDKGGRYNEQFF.

Concerning this clonotype itself: Sequence at one end of the junction differs from germline and may be a read error. J is TRBJ2-1 and V is TRBV20-1, with D possibly TRBD1 on 6 matching bases. Germline V gives CDR1 DFQATT, CDR2 SNEGSKA (reference sequence). The CDR3 totals 15 residues. The CDR3 DNA reads as TGCTGTGCGGGTGGGACACCTAGCTCCTACAATGAGCAGTTCTTC. This codes for CCAGGTPSSYNEQFF.

This clonotype came up a few times. The rearrangement links TRBV24-1 to TRBJ1-5; D is perhaps TRBD1 (6 bases). This CDR3 is 15 amino acids long. Per germline, CDR1 KGHDR and CDR2 SFDVKD. V was pared by 2 bases and J by 3 bases, with 10 bases between. CDR3 DNA: TGTGCCACCAGTGATTCCGACAGGTTCAATCAGCCCCAGCATTTT. Translated: CATSDSDRFNQPQHF.

The chain employs TRBV7-2 and TRBJ2-1; 7 positions agree with TRBD2. The germline CDR1 and CDR2 sequences are SGHTA and FQGNSA. V trimming: 0 bases; J trimming: 0 bases; junction bases outside the gene matches: 11. There are 19 residues in the CDR3. The CDR3 here is CASSLAYSLAVSSYNEQFF. The CDR3 nucleotides read TGTGCCAGCAGCTTAGCCTATAGTCTAGCGGTTAGCTCCTACAATGAGCAGTTCTTC.